This is a list of T cell receptor beta chains from one sample in a study of cytomegalovirus exposure and HLA in healthy donors. Profiling relied on immunoSEQ multiplex PCR, and the TCRdb table lists in-frame clones only, not all of them. The profile shows approximately 130,000 clones, around 70% of them singletons. The specimen was PBMCs. The receptors shown here come from a woman aged 55 to 70 in good health and CMV-seropositive. Each CDR3 is given without its conserved first and last residue. Each record gives: CDR3 length, J gene, V gene, clone size, CDR3 protein. Not every row has a clone size; where given, it reads once, few, many or a size class.

13,TRBJ1-1,TRBV9,-,ASSVALGGNTEAF
12,TRBJ2-5,TRBV4-1,-,ASQGTDAQETQY
15,TRBJ2-1,TRBV25-1,-,ASSGQGGKSSYNEQF
14,TRBJ1-1,TRBV9,few,ASSARTGAVGTEAF
14,TRBJ2-7,TRBV7-9,-,SSSLVRDRRTFEQY
9,TRBJ1-2,TRBV5-1,-,ASSPDTGYT
12,TRBJ1-2,TRBV6-5,-,ASSSDRSNYGYT
14,TRBJ1-1,TRBV18,-,ASSPPSIRSNTEAF
11,TRBJ2-4,TRBV6-1,-,ASSEDKGNIQY
11,TRBJ2-1,TRBV5-8,-,ASSRSGNNEQF
13,TRBJ1-2,TRBV27,-,ASSPPGGRMGGYT
12,TRBJ2-3,TRBV16,few,ASSELAGGPPRY
13,TRBJ1-5,TRBV7-9,few,ASSAYVKGDQPQH
13,TRBJ2-7,TRBV14,-,ASSQQTGGRYEQY
13,TRBJ1-1,TRBV27,-,ASSLTGVGNTEAF
13,TRBJ2-5,TRBV7-3,-,ASAIGGGAGETQY
13,TRBJ2-1,TRBV5-1,-,ASRRSGLDHAEQF
14,TRBJ1-1,TRBV4-1,-,ASSQPGGAGNTEAF
12,TRBJ1-2,TRBV6-1,-,ASNPGGANYGYT
16,TRBJ2-4,TRBV27,few,ASSSYRPSGDGKNIQY
12,TRBJ1-5,TRBV7-8,few,ASSFSTSNQPQH
14,TRBJ2-1,TRBV5-1,-,ASSLAGTGPYNEQF
11,TRBJ1-1,TRBV5-1,-,ASSPGQGTEAF
11,TRBJ1-1,TRBV18,once,ASSVGQNTEAF
12,TRBJ1-2,TRBV11-2,-,ASSSGQPGDGYT
14,TRBJ2-7,TRBV27,-,ASSFSGGQRVYEQY
10,TRBJ2-1,TRBV6-1,once,AGGTGINEQF
14,TRBJ1-5,TRBV7-2,few,ASSSWLTGWDQPQH
13,TRBJ2-3,TRBV6-5,-,ASNLAGGGGDTQY
13,TRBJ1-1,TRBV9,-,ASSEYGQSNTEAF
14,TRBJ2-1,TRBV19,-,ASSIPAGEAYNEQF
12,TRBJ1-2,TRBV9,-,ASSVAWQASGYT
10,TRBJ1-2,TRBV7-3,-,AIPRGADGYT
9,TRBJ1-2,TRBV9,-,ASSRGPDYT
12,TRBJ1-1,TRBV2,few,ASREIGVSTEAF
15,TRBJ1-5,TRBV9,-,ASSVEGLLGLNQPQH
13,TRBJ1-1,TRBV10-3,-,AISEWTGLNTEAF